This TCR beta chain was identified in a study of blood T cell repertoires in COVID-19. About the study: The study drew acute and convalescent COVID-19 samples from the United States, Italy and Spain. The cDNA or gDNA used as material had been derived from T cells, B-cell-depleted T cells, or PBMCs.

Authors' analysis steps: Amplified reference gene primers provided the basis for estimating nucleated cell counts. Sequencing used immunoSEQ multiplex PCR; TCRdb keeps in-frame clones, though not all of them. V and J calls and clone size are as listed in that table; D and trimming were resolved from the DNA. In the table there are about 80,000 clones, around 80% of which are singletons. Trimming cost V 3 bases and J 4 bases, with 8 bases left between them. The CDR3 has 13 amino acids. The sequenced sample was peripheral blood. J is TRBJ2-3 and V is TRBV12-3 or TRBV12-4; a possible D gene is TRBD2 (6 bases). The origin of this receptor is a man in his fifties or sixties with active or convalescent COVID-19. The CDR3 is CASSLERADTQYF. In DNA, the CDR3 is TGTGCCAGCAGTTTGGAGCGGGCAGATACGCAGTATTTT.